Listed below are T cell receptor beta chains from one sample, sequenced in a study of T cells after yellow fever vaccination. Via MiXCR, TCRdb re-called the 5' RACE reads, giving one row per CDR3 protein. The data show about 310,000 distinct CDR3 sequences, around 4% seen once. Sequencing used PBMCs, obtained on the day of the yellow fever booster vaccination. All receptors derive from a man younger than 35 who received the YFV17D yellow fever vaccine. The CDR3 runs from the conserved cysteine through the conserved F or W. Each record gives: CDR3 length, V gene, D gene, J gene, clone size, CDR3 DNA, CDR3 protein. A D gene is named only where the DNA matches it firmly. Some rows have no size entry. The others give once, few or many, or a class for an expanded clone.

12	TRBV30	.	TRBJ2-5	few	TGTGCCTGGAGTGTACTGAGAGAGACCCAGTACTTC	CAWSVLRETQYF
14	TRBV7-3	.	TRBJ2-3	many	TGTGCCAGCAGCTTCGGGAGAGGCACAGATACGCAGTATTTT	CASSFGRGTDTQYF
14	TRBV11-1	.	TRBJ2-3	many	TGTGCCAGCAGGGAGGAGATCCTCACAGATACGCAGTATTTT	CASREEILTDTQYF
13	TRBV18	TRBD2	TRBJ2-7	few	TGTGCCAGCTCACCGAGCGGGGCAGCTGAGCAGTACTTC	CASSPSGAAEQYF
14	TRBV5-4	.	TRBJ2-5	.	TGTGCCAGCAGCTTAAATCAGGTCCAAGAGACCCAGTACTTC	CASSLNQVQETQYF
13	TRBV20-1	TRBD1	TRBJ1-4	many	TGCAGTGCAACCGGGACAGGGCATGAAAAACTGTTTTTT	CSATGTGHEKLFF
15	TRBV6-5	.	TRBJ1-3	few	TGTGCCAGCAGTTTCTCGACGGGCCCTGGAAACACCATATATTTT	CASSFSTGPGNTIYF
13	TRBV18	.	TRBJ2-4	few	TGTGCCAGCTCACCACCCGGGACCGGGATTCAGTACTTC	CASSPPGTGIQYF
12	TRBV19	.	TRBJ1-6	.	TGTGCCAGTAGTCCGCGAAATTCACCCCTCCCCTTT	CASSPRNSPLPF
14	TRBV29-1	TRBD2	TRBJ2-3	.	TGCAGCCTCACGGGGGGGGCTGGTGCAGATACGCAGTATTTT	CSLTGGAGADTQYF
14	TRBV20-1	.	TRBJ2-1	many	TGCAGTGCAAGACAAAGAGGGTCCTACAATGAGCAGTTCTTC	CSARQRGSYNEQFF
17	TRBV7-8	.	TRBJ2-2	few	TGTGCCAGCAGCTTATCCAGATTTGCCCCGAACACCGGGGAGCTGTTTTTT	CASSLSRFAPNTGELFF
13	TRBV15	TRBD1	TRBJ2-1	many	TGTGCCACCAGCAGAGGAGACAGGGATTCTCGGCTCTTC	CATSRGDRDSRLF
13	TRBV6-6	.	TRBJ2-3	.	TGTGCCAGCAGTCCCCCGCTAGTGCGTACGCAGTATTTT	CASSPPLVRTQYF
15	TRBV7-3	.	TRBJ1-2	few	TGTGCCAGCAGCCCAGTGGGGGGGCGGAACTATGGCTACACCTTC	CASSPVGGRNYGYTF
12	TRBV12-3/TRBV12-4	.	TRBJ1-4	few	TGTGCCAGCAGTTTCTTAAGTGGGCGTCTGTTTTTT	CASSFLSGRLFF
16	TRBV4-2	.	TRBJ1-1	many	TGTGCCAGCAGCCAAGGAGGCCGGGGGACGAACACTGAAGCTTTCTTT	CASSQGGRGTNTEAFF
15	TRBV4-3	.	TRBJ2-3	.	TGCGCCAGCAGCCAAGATGGACGCGGCACAGATACGCAGTATTTT	CASSQDGRGTDTQYF
15	TRBV10-2	.	TRBJ2-7	few	TGCGCCAGCAGTGAAGGATGGGGGGCCACCTACGAGCAGTACTTC	CASSEGWGATYEQYF
13	TRBV11-2	.	TRBJ2-1	many	TGTGCCAGCAGCTTAGGACTGTCCAATGAGCAGTTCTTC	CASSLGLSNEQFF
16	TRBV4-3	.	TRBJ1-4	.	TGCGCCAGCAGCCCGCAATGGGGGGTGCCAAATGAAAAACTGTTTTTT	CASSPQWGVPNEKLFF
16	TRBV28	TRBD2	TRBJ2-1	many	TGTGCCAGCAGTTTATCGGGGAGGGGCAGGAACAATGAGCAGTTCTTC	CASSLSGRGRNNEQFF
13	TRBV20-1	TRBD2	TRBJ2-5	many	TGCAGTGCCGTAATAGCGGGGGAAGAGACCCAGTACTTC	CSAVIAGEETQYF
15	TRBV4-3	TRBD2	TRBJ2-2	many	TGCGCCAGCAGCACCCCTAGCGGGGGTTTAGGGGAGCTGTTTTTT	CASSTPSGGLGELFF
15	TRBV6-1	.	TRBJ2-7	few	TGTGCCAGCAGTGAATTGGACAGTGGGGACTACGAGCAGTACTTC	CASSELDSGDYEQYF
15	TRBV18	TRBD1	TRBJ1-5	many	TGTGCCAGCTCACCAGGACAGGGGATAAATCAGCCCCAGCATTTT	CASSPGQGINQPQHF
12	TRBV5-6	.	TRBJ1-1	.	TGTGCCAGCAGCTGGGGCGGCCCAGAAGCTTTCTTT	CASSWGGPEAFF